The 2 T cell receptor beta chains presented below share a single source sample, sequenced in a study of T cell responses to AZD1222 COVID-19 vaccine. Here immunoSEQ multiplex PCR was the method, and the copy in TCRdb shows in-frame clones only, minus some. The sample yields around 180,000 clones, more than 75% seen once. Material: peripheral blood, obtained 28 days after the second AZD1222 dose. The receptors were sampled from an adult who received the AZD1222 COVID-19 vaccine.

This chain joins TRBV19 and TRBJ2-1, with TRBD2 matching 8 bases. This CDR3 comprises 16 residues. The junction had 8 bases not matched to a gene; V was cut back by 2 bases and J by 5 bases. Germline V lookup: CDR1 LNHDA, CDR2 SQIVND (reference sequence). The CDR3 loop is CASSIRVSGGHNEQFF. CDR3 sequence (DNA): TGTGCCAGTAGTATAAGGGTATCGGGGGGGCACAATGAGCAGTTCTTC.

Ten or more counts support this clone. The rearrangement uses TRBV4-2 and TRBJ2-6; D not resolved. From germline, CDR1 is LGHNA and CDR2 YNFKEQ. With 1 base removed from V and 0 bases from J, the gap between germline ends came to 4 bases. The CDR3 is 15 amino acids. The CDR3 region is CASSQAGSGANVLTF. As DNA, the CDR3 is TGTGCCAGCAGCCAAGCGGGCTCTGGGGCCAACGTCCTGACTTTC.